These 2 T cell receptor beta chains came from one sample sequenced in a study of control samples from healthy donors and cancer patients. Libraries were prepared by immunoSEQ multiplex PCR; TCRdb keeps only in-frame clonotypes and omits some of them. Of some 160,000 clones listed, about 90% are singletons. Sequencing was done on a sample of blood. These receptors all stem from a young woman in good health.

The chain has TRBV6-6 and TRBJ1-1; D is uncertain. This CDR3 spans 13 amino acids. V was clipped by 4 bases and J by 8 bases, with 14 bases between them. From germline, CDR1 is MNHNY and CDR2 SVGAGI (reference sequence). CDR3 nucleotides: TGTGCCAGCAGTTCGGGCTTCCTGGGGGAAGCTTTCTTT. Protein sequence: CASSSGFLGEAFF.

The rearrangement links TRBV5-6 to TRBJ1-1, with D perhaps matching TRBD1 (6 bases). This CDR3 has 13 residues. V was pared by 6 bases and J by 4 bases, with 13 bases between. Germline CDR1 SGHDT, CDR2 YYEEEE. CDR3 loop: CASNPRGGTEAFF. DNA of the CDR3: TGTGCCAGCAACCCGAGGGGGGGCACTGAAGCTTTCTTT.